This TCR beta chain was profiled in a study of T cell responses to AZD1222 COVID-19 vaccine. Study-wide results and caveats: The peak T cell response came first, and repertoires were sampled only after it.

Details on this clone: Antigen unknown.

Germline V gene data show CDR1 as MNHEY and CDR2 as SMNVEV (reference sequence). The V end was cut by 10 bases, the J end by 0 bases, with 24 bases between. The CDR3 sequence is 17 residues long. TCRdb's table, derived via immunoSEQ multiplex PCR, lists solely in-frame clones and lacks some. The sample lists about 100,000 clones; 80% to 95% were seen once. This material consisted of peripheral blood, taken on day 0 of AZD1222 vaccination. V and J are TRBV27 and TRBJ1-2; weak D call: TRBD1 (5 bases). The sequence was obtained from an adult in good health. CDR3 region: CATSEVGGSGANYGYTF. The CDR3 bases are TGTGCCACCTCGGAAGTAGGCGGTTCGGGGGCTAACTATGGCTACACCTTC.